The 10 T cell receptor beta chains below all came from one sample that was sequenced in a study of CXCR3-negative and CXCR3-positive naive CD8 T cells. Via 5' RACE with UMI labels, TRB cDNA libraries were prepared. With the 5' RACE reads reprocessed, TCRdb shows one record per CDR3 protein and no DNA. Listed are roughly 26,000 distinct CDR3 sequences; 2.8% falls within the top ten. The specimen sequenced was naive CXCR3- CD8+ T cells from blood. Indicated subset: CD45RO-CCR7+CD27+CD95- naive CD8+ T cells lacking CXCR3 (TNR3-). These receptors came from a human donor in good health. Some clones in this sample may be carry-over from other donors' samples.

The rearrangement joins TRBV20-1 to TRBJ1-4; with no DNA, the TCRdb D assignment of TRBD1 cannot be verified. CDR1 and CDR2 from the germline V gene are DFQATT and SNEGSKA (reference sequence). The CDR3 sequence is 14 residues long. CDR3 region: CSARAQGTNEKLFF.

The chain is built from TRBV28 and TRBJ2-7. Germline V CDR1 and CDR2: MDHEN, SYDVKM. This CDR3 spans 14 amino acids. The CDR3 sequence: CASSLKTATYEQYF.

CDR3 amino acids: CASSYVPAAYEQYF. The chain carries TRBV7-9 and TRBJ2-7; TCRdb picks TRBD1, but there is no DNA to check that call. Germline-derived CDR1 and CDR2 are SEHNR and FQNEAQ (reference sequence). The CDR3 extends over 14 amino acids.

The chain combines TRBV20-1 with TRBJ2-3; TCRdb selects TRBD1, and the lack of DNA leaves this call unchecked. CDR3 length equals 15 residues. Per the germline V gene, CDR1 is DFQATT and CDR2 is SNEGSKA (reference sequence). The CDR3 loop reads CSADGLPLGPDTQYF.

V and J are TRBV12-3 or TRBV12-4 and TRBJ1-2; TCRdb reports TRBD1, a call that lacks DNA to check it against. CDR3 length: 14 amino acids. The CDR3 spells CASRLGGSNYGYTF.

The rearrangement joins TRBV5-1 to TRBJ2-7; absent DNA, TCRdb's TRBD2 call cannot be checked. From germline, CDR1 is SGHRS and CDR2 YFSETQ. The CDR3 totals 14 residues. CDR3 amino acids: CASSPEGDSYEQYF.

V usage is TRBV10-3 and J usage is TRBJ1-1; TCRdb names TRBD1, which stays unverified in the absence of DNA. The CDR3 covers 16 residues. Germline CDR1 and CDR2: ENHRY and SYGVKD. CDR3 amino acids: CAIHDAAWGGDTEAFF.

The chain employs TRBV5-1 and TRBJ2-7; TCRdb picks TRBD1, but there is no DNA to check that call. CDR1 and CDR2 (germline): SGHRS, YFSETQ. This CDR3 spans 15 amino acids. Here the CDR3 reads CASSLEGADSYEQYF.

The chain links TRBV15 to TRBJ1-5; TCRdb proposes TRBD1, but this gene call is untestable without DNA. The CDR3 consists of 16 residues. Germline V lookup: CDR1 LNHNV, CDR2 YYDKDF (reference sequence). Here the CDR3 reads CATSSGTGASNQPQHF.

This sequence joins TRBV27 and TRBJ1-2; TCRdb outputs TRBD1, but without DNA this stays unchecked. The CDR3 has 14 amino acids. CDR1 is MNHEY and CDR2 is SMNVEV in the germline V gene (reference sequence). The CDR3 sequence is CASSEGGQNYGYTF.